The 15 T cell receptor beta chains in this list originate from one sample, sequenced in a study of glioma-infiltrating T cells after dendritic cell vaccination. Sequencing was performed with immunoSEQ multiplex PCR; in TCRdb, only in-frame clones are kept and a portion is missing. The table lists 95,000 or so clones, roughly 84% of them singletons, with around 3.2% in the top ten. The source material was blood, sampled before dendritic cell vaccination. These receptors all come from a human donor with glioblastoma.

The chain links TRBV6-6 to TRBJ2-1; 7 nucleotides agree with TRBD2. The CDR3 has 13 residues. Germline V gene data show CDR1 as MNHNY and CDR2 as SVGAGI (reference sequence). The trim removed 8 bases at V and 0 bases at J, leaving 1 base unmatched. The CDR3, as DNA: TGTGCCAGCGGGAGGGGCTCCTACAATGAGCAGTTCTTC. Translating it yields CASGRGSYNEQFF.

This CDR3 reads CASSLQGHTGELFF. The CDR3 DNA is TGCGCCAGCAGCTTGCAGGGGCACACCGGGGAGCTGTTTTTT. This rearrangement joins TRBV5-1 to TRBJ2-2; possible D gene TRBD1, 6 bases. Germline CDR1 reads SGHRS; CDR2 reads YFSETQ. V shed 1 base and J shed 3 bases, with 7 bases lying between them. This CDR3 is built from 14 residues.

The chain couples TRBV5-1 to TRBJ2-2, with D uncertain. The germline V gene has CDR1 SGHRS and CDR2 YFSETQ. Trimming took 0 bases from V and 0 from J, leaving 9 bases between them. The CDR3 has 16 residues. The CDR3 nucleotides are TGCGCCAGCAGCTTGGGGCCACCCCCGAACACCGGGGAGCTGTTTTTT. The encoded protein is CASSLGPPPNTGELFF.

DNA of the CDR3: TGTGCCACCCAGTGGGGGCCCTATGGCTACACCTTC. Its translation: CATQWGPYGYTF. The chain links TRBV9 to TRBJ1-2; tentative D call: TRBD1 (6 bases). Trimming removed 9 bases at V and 4 bases at J, with 13 bases between. Germline V gene sequence: CDR1 SGDLS, CDR2 YYNGEE. This CDR3 contains 12 residues.

V is TRBV11-2 and J is TRBJ1-2; 8 nucleotides match TRBD1. This CDR3 is built from 14 residues. Looked up from germline, CDR1 is SGHAT and CDR2 is FQNNGV. J was trimmed by 8 bases and V by 3 bases; bases with no gene match: 8. CDR3 protein: CASSFDRGLEGYTF. The DNA for the CDR3 is TGTGCCAGCAGCTTCGACAGGGGCTTGGAGGGCTACACCTTC.

The rearrangement uses TRBV11-2 and TRBJ2-1; 9 bases align to TRBD2. V trimming: 8 bases; J trimming: 7 bases; junction bases outside the gene matches: 9. The CDR3 has 14 residues. The germline V gene has CDR1 SGHAT and CDR2 FQNNGV. Here the CDR3 DNA reads TGTGCCAGCCCTCGGGAGCGGGGGGCAAATGAGCAGTTCTTC. It codes for CASPRERGANEQFF.

This clone was seen only a few times. The chain joins TRBV11-2 to TRBJ2-7, with D perhaps TRBD2 (6 bases). This CDR3 is 14 amino acids long. V was shortened by 3 bases and J by 0 bases, with 9 bases between the two germline ends. Germline loops: CDR1 SGHAT, CDR2 FQNNGV. This CDR3 is CASSFGGFSYEQYF. Written as DNA, the CDR3 is TGTGCCAGCAGCTTCGGGGGTTTCTCCTACGAGCAGTACTTC. Filled out from reference TRBV11-2 and TRBJ2-7, the complete variable domain reads EAGVAQSPRYKIIEKRQSVAFWCNPISGHATLYWYQQILGQGPKLLIQFQNNGVVDDSQLPKDRFSAERLKGVDSTLKIQPAKLEDSAVYLCASSFGGFSYEQYFGPGTRLTVT.

The rearrangement links TRBV6-6 to TRBJ1-5; D is unclear. Looked up from germline, CDR1 is MNHNY and CDR2 is SVGAGI (reference sequence). The CDR3 runs 14 residues. The V end lost 0 bases, the J end lost 3 bases, and 6 bases lay between the germline ends. The CDR3 bases are TGTGCCAGCAGTTACTCCCAGAACAATCAGCCCCAGCATTTT. It encodes CASSYSQNNQPQHF.

The V gene is TRBV5-1, the J gene TRBJ2-3, with 8 bases matching TRBD1. The length of the CDR3 is 13 residues. Germline V gives CDR1 SGHRS, CDR2 YFSETQ. The trim removed 7 bases at V and 9 bases at J, leaving 10 bases unmatched. The CDR3: CASADREARTQYF. The CDR3 region has the DNA TGCGCCAGCGCGGACAGGGAGGCGAGAACGCAGTATTTT.

CDR3 in amino acids: CASSRSFGSYNEQFF. The CDR3, as DNA: TGTGCCAGCAGCCGTTCGTTCGGCTCCTACAATGAGCAGTTCTTC. The gene calls are TRBV7-9 and TRBJ2-1; D is ambiguous. The germline CDR1 and CDR2 sequences are SEHNR and FQNEAQ (reference sequence). The ends were cut back, 5 bases at V and 0 bases at J, with 11 bases in the middle. The CDR3 is 15 amino acids.

J is TRBJ1-1 and V is TRBV7-6, with D uncertain. CDR3 length equals 16 residues. V shed 5 bases and J shed 1 base, with 17 bases lying between them. The germline gives CDR1 SGHVS, CDR2 FNYEAQ. In DNA, the CDR3 is TGTGCCAGCAGCCCCGAGGGAGGACTGACGAACACTGAAGCTTTCTTT. Translation: CASSPEGGLTNTEAFF.

This chain uses TRBV4-2 with TRBJ2-7, with 10 positions matching TRBD2. V lost 0 bases to trimming and J lost 5 bases; unmatched junction nucleotides: 7. The CDR3 covers 16 residues. The germline V gene encodes CDR1 LGHNA and CDR2 YNFKEQ. The CDR3 reads CASSQDGAGGINEQYF. The CDR3 DNA reads TGTGCCAGCAGCCAAGACGGAGCGGGAGGGATCAACGAGCAGTACTTC.

The V and J genes are TRBV30 and TRBJ2-7, with 10 bases aligning to TRBD1. Germline-derived CDR1 and CDR2 are GTSNPN and SVGIG (reference sequence). The CDR3 covers 14 residues. V lost 1 base and J lost 4; bases outside the gene matches: 4. CDR3 nucleotide sequence: TGTGCCTGGAGTGCCTGGGACAGGGGTTACGAGCAGTACTTC. This sequence encodes CAWSAWDRGYEQYF.

Only one count was recorded for this clone. The chain carries TRBV6-1 and TRBJ1-1; 7 bases are shared with TRBD1. In germline, CDR1 is MNHNS, CDR2 SASEGT. CDR3 size: 14 residues. V trimming: 7 bases; J trimming: 5 bases; junction bases outside the gene matches: 10. CDR3 in DNA: TGTGCCAGCACCCCAAGGGGGCGGCAGACTGAAGCTTTCTTT. The encoded protein is CASTPRGRQTEAFF.

V gene TRBV7-3 combines with J gene TRBJ2-1; 7 bases align to TRBD2. CDR1 SGHTA and CDR2 FQGTGA come from the germline V gene. J gave up 6 bases and V 4 bases, and 3 bases lay outside the gene matches. The CDR3 sequence is 13 residues long. CDR3 protein: CASSSSGGNEQFF. The CDR3 DNA follows: TGTGCCAGCAGCTCCTCGGGGGGCAATGAGCAGTTCTTC.